Following are 26 T cell receptor beta chains from one sample sequenced in a study of blood T cell repertoires in COVID-19. This table comes from immunoSEQ multiplex PCR, and its TCRdb copy is limited to in-frame clones, with some not included. Found here are about 85,000 clones, around nine tenths of them singletons; the top ten hold about 5.3%. Sequencing was performed on peripheral blood. All receptors derive from a man in his sixties with acute or convalescent COVID-19.

The rearrangement links TRBV4-3 to TRBJ2-4; 8 bases match TRBD2. Germline CDR1 reads LGHNA; CDR2 reads YSLEER. The CDR3 consists of 15 residues. J gave up 9 bases and V 3 bases, and 10 bases lay outside the gene matches. Written as DNA, the CDR3 is TGCGCCAGCAGCCATGCCGGGACTAGTTTCGGCATTCAGTACTTC. Its protein product is CASSHAGTSFGIQYF.

The chain joins TRBV30 to TRBJ1-2, with D hard to call. Germline assignment: CDR1 GTSNPN and CDR2 SVGIG (reference sequence). The V end lost 4 bases, the J end lost 2 bases, and 14 bases lay between the germline ends. CDR3 size: 14 residues. The CDR3 loop is CAWIPGVGNYGYTF. The CDR3 DNA sequence: TGTGCCTGGATCCCCGGGGTGGGGAACTATGGCTACACCTTC.

V is TRBV19 and J is TRBJ1-2; 7 bases fit TRBD1. The trim removed 7 bases at V and 6 bases at J, leaving 8 bases unmatched. The CDR3 consists of 13 residues. Germline CDR1 and CDR2: LNHDA and SQIVND (reference sequence). CDR3 amino acids: CASTVTGSNGYTF. The CDR3 region has the DNA TGTGCCAGTACTGTGACAGGGAGTAATGGCTACACCTTC. Filled out from reference TRBV19 and TRBJ1-2, the complete variable domain reads DGGITQSPKYLFRKEGQNVTLSCEQNLNHDAMYWYRQDPGQGLRLIYYSQIVNDFQKGDIAEGYSVSREKKESFPLTVTSAQKNPTAFYLCASTVTGSNGYTFGSGTRLTVV.

The table lists this clone with a count of one. This chain connects TRBV15 to TRBJ2-3, with 8 bases matching TRBD1. The CDR3 sequence is 16 residues long. Per the germline V gene, CDR1 is LNHNV and CDR2 is YYDKDF (reference sequence). V lost 3 bases and J lost 3; bases outside the gene matches: 8. The CDR3 region has the DNA TGTGCCACCAGCAGTTTAAACAGGGGGACAACAGATACGCAGTATTTT. Residues: CATSSLNRGTTDTQYF.

V and J are TRBV7-2 and TRBJ2-5; possibly TRBD1 for D (6 bases). The CDR3 has 17 amino acids. Trimming cost V 7 bases and J 1 base, with 22 bases left between them. CDR1 is SGHTA, CDR2 FQGNSA, per germline. The CDR3 DNA reads as TGTGCCAGCACCGGCCTGGGGGCAGGATTAACCCAAGAGACCCAGTACTTC. It is translated as CASTGLGAGLTQETQYF. The whole variable domain, filled in from reference TRBV7-2 and TRBJ2-5, reads GAGVSQSPSNKVTEKGKDVELRCDPISGHTALYWYRQSLGQGLEFLIYFQGNSAPDKSGLPSDRFSAERTGGSVSTLTIQRTQQEDSAVYLCASTGLGAGLTQETQYFGPGTRLLVL.

CDR3 amino acids: CASSGTTWGYTF. The CDR3 DNA is TGTGCCAGCAGTGGGACTACCTGGGGCTACACCTTC. The gene calls are TRBV12-3 or TRBV12-4 and TRBJ1-2; perhaps TRBD1 as D (5 bases). The CDR3 length is 12 residues. With 5 bases removed from V and 8 bases from J, the gap between germline ends came to 12 bases.

In its sample, this clone was seen once. The V call is TRBV7-2, the J call TRBJ2-1; D perhaps matches TRBD2 (6 bases). Trimming took 2 bases from V and 9 from J, leaving 17 bases between them. The CDR3 loop spans 15 amino acids. Per germline, CDR1 SGHTA and CDR2 FQGNSA. The CDR3 sequence is CASSLQSAKGGEQFF. The CDR3 DNA is TGTGCCAGCAGCTTACAGTCGGCGAAGGGAGGTGAGCAGTTCTTC. The full variable domain, rest sourced from reference TRBV7-2 and TRBJ2-1, is GAGVSQSPSNKVTEKGKDVELRCDPISGHTALYWYRQSLGQGLEFLIYFQGNSAPDKSGLPSDRFSAERTGGSVSTLTIQRTQQEDSAVYLCASSLQSAKGGEQFFGPGTRLTVL.

The V gene is TRBV14, the J gene TRBJ2-5; weak D call: TRBD1 (5 bases). CDR1 and CDR2 from the germline V gene are SGHDN and FVKESK. The CDR3 runs to 13 residues. V lost 2 bases and J 7 bases, leaving 11 bases between the germline ends. The CDR3 bases are TGTGCCAGCAGCCAATCCAGGGAAGGGACCCAGTACTTC. Its translation is CASSQSREGTQYF.

This chain joins TRBV14 and TRBJ2-3, with 9 positions matching TRBD2. CDR1 SGHDN and CDR2 FVKESK come from the germline V gene. V trimming: 4 bases; J trimming: 1 base; junction bases outside the gene matches: 3. This CDR3 contains 15 residues. The CDR3 loop reads CASSPGGGGTDTQYF. CDR3 DNA: TGTGCCAGCAGCCCCGGCGGGGGGGGCACAGATACGCAGTATTTT. Together with reference TRBV14 and TRBJ2-3, the CDR3 gives the full variable domain: EAGVTQFPSHSVIEKGQTVTLRCDPISGHDNLYWYRRVMGKEIKFLLHFVKESKQDESGMPNNRFLAERTGGTYSTLKVQPAELEDSGVYFCASSPGGGGTDTQYFGPGTRLTVL.

V usage is TRBV10-2 and J usage is TRBJ1-2; possible D gene TRBD1, 6 bases. The length of the CDR3 is 13 residues. Germline values: CDR1 WSHSY, CDR2 SAAADI. Trimming stripped 2 bases from V and 6 bases from J, with 10 bases between. In nucleotides, the CDR3 is TGCGCCAGCAGTGAGCAGGGGTGGGATGGCTACACCTTC. Residues: CASSEQGWDGYTF.

V is TRBV19 and J is TRBJ2-5; 7 bases are a match to TRBD2. The V gene's germline CDR1 is LNHDA and CDR2 SQIVND (reference sequence). J gave up 10 bases and V 4 bases, and 9 bases lay outside the gene matches. This CDR3 contains 13 residues. This chain's CDR3 is CASSTPGSGVQYF. DNA of the CDR3: TGTGCCAGTAGTACCCCAGGGAGCGGGGTCCAGTACTTC.

This clone showed up just a few times. The gene calls are TRBV3-1 (or the pseudogene TRBV3-2) and TRBJ1-2; D might be TRBD1 (6 bases). Looked up from germline, CDR1 is LGHDT and CDR2 is YNNKEL (reference sequence). The CDR3 totals 14 residues. Deletions cut 1 base from V and 7 bases from J, with 13 bases between. The CDR3 is CASSQVANRVGYTF. In DNA, the CDR3 is TGTGCCAGCAGCCAAGTTGCTAACAGGGTTGGCTACACCTTC.

This chain uses TRBV2 with TRBJ2-1; 12 bases align to TRBD2. The CDR3 length is 16 residues. Germline-derived CDR1 and CDR2 are SNHLY and FYNNEI. Trimming removed 1 base from V and 6 bases from J; junction bases left unmatched: 4. CDR3 residues: CASSEVPSGGANEQFF. DNA for the CDR3: TGTGCCAGCAGTGAAGTCCCTAGCGGGGGGGCCAATGAGCAGTTCTTC.

V is TRBV19 and J is TRBJ2-2; 8 bases are shared with TRBD1. The CDR3 contains 14 residues. Trimming cost V 6 bases and J 7 bases; bases outside gene matches: 7. Germline V gene lookup returns CDR1 LNHDA and CDR2 SQIVND (reference sequence). The DNA of the CDR3 is TGTGCCAGTAGGCGGGACAGGAGGGTCGGGGAGCTGTTTTTT. Amino acids: CASRRDRRVGELFF.

The chain couples TRBV5-6 to TRBJ1-1; no clear D. This CDR3 region has 15 residues. Trimming took 0 bases from V and 8 from J, leaving 17 bases between them. Germline CDR1 SGHDT, CDR2 YYEEEE. CDR3 sequence: CASSLDGGWEPEAFF. The CDR3, as DNA: TGTGCCAGCAGCTTGGACGGAGGATGGGAGCCCGAAGCTTTCTTT.

This chain joins TRBV19 and TRBJ2-7; 7 bases are a match to TRBD1. CDR3 length: 15 amino acids. CDR1 and CDR2 (germline): LNHDA, SQIVND (reference sequence). Trimming removed 4 bases from V and 2 bases from J; junction bases left unmatched: 8. CDR3 in amino acids: CASSRPGQVTYEQYF. CDR3 DNA: TGTGCCAGTAGTAGGCCCGGACAGGTTACCTACGAGCAGTACTTC.

The V and J genes are TRBV11-2 and TRBJ2-7; D perhaps matches TRBD1 (5 bases). V was clipped by 8 bases and J by 0 bases, with 11 bases between them. The CDR3 has 13 amino acids. The germline CDR1 and CDR2 sequences are SGHAT and FQNNGV. The CDR3 loop reads CASRLGHSYEQYF. The CDR3 DNA follows: TGTGCCAGCCGGCTGGGGCACTCCTACGAGCAGTACTTC.

The chain has TRBV5-1 and TRBJ2-2, with 8 bases that match TRBD2. The J segment lost 0 bases and the V segment lost 5 bases, leaving 6 bases of the junction unmatched. CDR1 and CDR2 (germline): SGHRS, YFSETQ. The CDR3 totals 16 residues. The CDR3 region has the DNA TGCGCCAGCAGGCGGAGCGGGGGTACGAACACCGGGGAGCTGTTTTTT. As protein: CASRRSGGTNTGELFF.

The chain combines TRBV29-1 with TRBJ1-2, with D uncertain. The CDR3 length is 14 residues. From germline, CDR1 is SQVTM and CDR2 ANQGSEA. Trimming cost V 3 bases and J 1 base, with 12 bases left between them. The CDR3, as DNA: TGCAGCGTTGATAAGGCGGCAATTAACTATGGCTACACCTTC. This encodes CSVDKAAINYGYTF.

J is TRBJ2-1 and V is TRBV12-5, with 7 bases fitting TRBD2. With 0 bases clipped from V and 0 bases from J, the junction kept 20 bases outside the gene matches. Germline V gene sequence: CDR1 LGHNT, CDR2 FRNRAP. This CDR3 comprises 22 residues. The CDR3 is CASGLVLGHLLAGDPSYNEQFF. The CDR3 DNA sequence: TGTGCTAGTGGTTTGGTACTAGGGCATCTTTTGGCGGGGGACCCCTCCTACAATGAGCAGTTCTTC.

Remarks on this clone: One junction end disagrees with the germline gene, perhaps due to a read error. This chain connects TRBV10-3 to TRBJ1-5; weak D call: TRBD1 (5 bases). This CDR3 has 13 residues. Germline CDR1 and CDR2: ENHRY and SYGVKD. The CDR3 is CATSGKNRGAQHF. CDR3 nucleotides: TGTGCCACCAGTGGGAAGAACCGGGGGGCCCAGCATTTT.

This sequence joins TRBV6-6 and TRBJ2-2, with 9 bases matching TRBD2. V shed 8 bases, J shed 3 bases, and the junction held 4 bases outside the gene matches. The CDR3 loop spans 14 amino acids. Germline CDR1 is MNHNY and CDR2 is SVGAGI (reference sequence). For the CDR3, the DNA is TGTGCCAGCGCCGCGGGGGGGTACACCGGGGAGCTGTTTTTT. It yields the protein CASAAGGYTGELFF.

The rearrangement joins TRBV24-1 to TRBJ2-1; 10 nucleotides agree with TRBD1. The CDR3 is made up of 15 amino acids. V shed 0 bases and J 8 bases; nucleotides not matched to a gene: 3. Germline loops: CDR1 KGHDR, CDR2 SFDVKD. The CDR3: CATSDLGTGVYEQFF. CDR3 sequence (DNA): TGTGCCACCAGTGATTTGGGGACAGGGGTCTATGAGCAGTTCTTC.

The chain employs TRBV7-2 and TRBJ1-5; no firm D call. The germline V and J ends were trimmed by 0 bases and 4 bases, with 7 bases remaining between them. Per germline, CDR1 SGHTA and CDR2 FQGNSA. The CDR3 spans 14 residues. The CDR3 DNA reads as TGTGCCAGCAGCTTAGCGGCAGGAAATCAGCCCCAGCATTTT. The encoded protein is CASSLAAGNQPQHF.

The chain carries TRBV9 and TRBJ2-2, with 7 bases aligning to TRBD1. The V gene end was trimmed by 2 bases and the J gene end by 5 bases; junction bases not matched to a gene: 3. The CDR3 covers 14 residues. Germline loops: CDR1 SGDLS, CDR2 YYNGEE. The CDR3 sequence is CASSVGTETGELFF. The CDR3 nucleotides read TGTGCCAGCAGCGTCGGGACAGAAACCGGGGAGCTGTTTTTT.

The chain carries TRBV4-3 and TRBJ2-1; 9 bases align to TRBD1. This CDR3 has 16 residues. CDR1 and CDR2 (germline): LGHNA, YSLEER. The V segment lost 4 bases and the J segment 3 bases; nucleotides outside the gene matches: 7. The chain's CDR3 is CASSLAGTGYYNEQFF. The CDR3 DNA is TGCGCCAGCAGCCTTGCCGGGACAGGGTACTACAATGAGCAGTTCTTC.